The 27 T cell receptor beta chains in this list originate from one sample, sequenced in a study of tumor-infiltrating lymphocytes in primary liver carcinoma. Total RNA (around 500 ng) served as template for TCR beta cDNA synthesis primed by a constant-region primer. Three nested multiplex PCR rounds, a slightly modified ARM-PCR method, built the TCR beta libraries. TRBV1-TRBV30 forward and Cbeta reverse primers drove the first two roughly 11-cycle rounds. TCRdb itself ran the multiplex PCR reads through MiXCR, one entry per CDR3 protein. The table has approximately 190,000 distinct CDR3 sequences, around four fifths seen once. Joint extraction of RNA and DNA used roughly 17-32 mg of bulk tissue that was unsorted. Sequenced: tumor tissue from primary liver carcinoma. The receptors originated from a man aged 35 to 55 with primary liver carcinoma and hepatitis B virus infection.

Turning to this clonotype: One junction end does not reproduce the germline sequence, and a read error may be involved. The gene calls are TRBV5-1 and TRBJ2-1; D is uncertain. This CDR3 has 18 residues. The V gene's germline CDR1 is SGHRS and CDR2 YFSETQ. CDR3 nucleotide sequence: TGCGCCAGCTGCCCGGCCAGCGAAGGGCTAAGCTCCTACAATAAGCAGTTCTTC. It codes for CASCPASEGLSSYNKQFF.

About this clonotype itself: A much bigger clone sits one base away, suggesting this may be a read error. The gene calls are TRBV5-1 and TRBJ1-4; 11 bases align to TRBD1. Germline CDR1 reads SGHRS; CDR2 reads YFSETQ. The CDR3 extends over 15 amino acids. CDR3 coding DNA: TGCGACAGCAGCAGGGACAGGGGGACCAATGAAAAACTGTTTTTT. It is translated as CDSSRDRGTNEKLFF.

Concerning this clonotype itself: At one boundary the junction diverges from the germline segment, which might be a read error. The chain employs TRBV11-3 and TRBJ2-1; D may be TRBD1 (5 bases). CDR3 size: 14 residues. Germline assignment: CDR1 SGHNT and CDR2 YENEEA. The CDR3 protein is CASSLGVSNYEQFF. Here the CDR3 DNA reads TGTGCCAGTAGCTTAGGGGTGAGCAACTATGAGCAGTTCTTC.

This clonotype came up many times. This chain joins TRBV6-1 and TRBJ1-1; no clear D gene. Trimming left V 3 bases short and J 0 bases short, with 5 bases between. Per germline, CDR1 MNHNS and CDR2 SASEGT. The CDR3 is made up of 13 amino acids. Here the CDR3 reads CASSEGVNTEAFF. The CDR3 bases are TGTGCCAGCAGTGAGGGTGTGAACACTGAAGCTTTCTTT.

The gene calls are TRBV4-1 and TRBJ1-5; D is possibly TRBD1 (5 bases). Germline V lookup: CDR1 MGHRA, CDR2 YSYEKL. With 6 bases removed from V and 2 bases from J, the gap between germline ends came to 14 bases. CDR3 length equals 15 residues. The CDR3 sequence: CASRLIEGCNQPQHF. The CDR3 DNA sequence: TGCGCCAGCAGACTCATAGAGGGGTGCAATCAGCCCCAGCATTTT.

Comments on this clonotype: A clone one base away is much larger, so this may be a read error. V is TRBV30 and J is TRBJ1-1, with D possibly matching TRBD1 (5 bases). CDR3 length: 13 residues. V lost 5 bases and J 4 bases, leaving 14 bases between the germline ends. Looked up from germline, CDR1 is GTSNPN and CDR2 is SVGIG (reference sequence). CDR3 sequence: CAWCIQGGTEAFF. The CDR3 region has the DNA TGTGCCTGGTGTATCCAGGGCGGCACTGAAGCTTTCTTT.

About this clonotype: An end of the junction differs from the germline gene, which may be a read error. The rearrangement uses TRBV6-5 and TRBJ2-3, with 10 positions matching TRBD2. The germline V gene has CDR1 MNHEY and CDR2 SVGAGI. The CDR3 loop spans 15 amino acids. CDR3: CACNPGLAVTDTQYF. CDR3 sequence (DNA): TGTGCCTGCAACCCAGGACTAGCGGTAACAGATACGCAGTACTTT.

The V call is TRBV11-3, the J call TRBJ1-1; D gene unclear. This CDR3 region has 13 residues. CDR1 is SGHNT and CDR2 is YENEEA in the germline V gene. The CDR3 protein is CARSLVPDAEAFF. In DNA, the CDR3 is TGTGCTAGGAGCTTAGTTCCAGACGCTGAAGCTTTCTTT.

Turning to this clonotype: The CDR3 ends on some other residue instead of the conserved phenylalanine or tryptophan, so this is likely a read error. V gene TRBV4-2 combines with J gene TRBJ2-3; perhaps TRBD2 as D (6 bases). Trimming cost V 1 base and J 1 base, with 18 bases left between them. Germline values: CDR1 LGHNA, CDR2 YNFKEQ. The CDR3 runs 18 residues. The CDR3 DNA follows: TGTGCCAGCAGCCAAGCAGGCAGCGTGGGGGAGGGCACAGATACGCAGTATATT. This translates into CASSQAGSVGEGTDTQYI.

Regarding this clonotype: Mismatch with germline at one junction end may stem from a read error. The rearrangement uses TRBV10-1 and TRBJ2-1, with D possibly matching TRBD1 (6 bases). The CDR3 is 15 amino acids. Germline V CDR1 and CDR2: WNHNN, SYGVQD (reference sequence). The CDR3 loop reads CTSSDQGRGGNEQFF. CDR3 DNA sequence: TGCACCAGCAGTGACCAGGGCAGGGGTGGAAATGAGCAGTTCTTC.

In regard to this clonotype: The CDR3 does not close with the conserved phenylalanine or tryptophan, likely indicating a read error. This chain uses TRBV9 with TRBJ2-1, with 10 bases lining up with TRBD2. Germline assignment: CDR1 SGDLS and CDR2 YYNGEE. This CDR3 region has 17 residues. The V gene end was trimmed by 4 bases and the J gene end by 9 bases; junction bases not matched to a gene: 16. The CDR3 DNA follows: TGTGCCAGCAGCCAAATGCTTGTAGCGGGAGGCCGCGGTGAGCAGTTCCTC. Protein: CASSQMLVAGGRGEQFL.

A word on this clonotype: As the CDR3 is not closed by the conserved phenylalanine or tryptophan, this likely results from a read error. The CDR3 nucleotides are TGTGCCATATCCATGACTAGCGGGACAAACACCGGGGAGCTGTTTTCT. It translates to CAISMTSGTNTGELFS. The chain couples TRBV12-3 or TRBV12-4 to TRBJ2-2; 11 bases line up with TRBD2. Trimming cost V 10 bases and J 2 bases; bases outside gene matches: 9. The CDR3 consists of 16 residues.

V gene TRBV20-1 combines with J gene TRBJ1-1; a possible D gene is TRBD1 (6 bases). V was pared by 3 bases and J by 1 base, with 12 bases between. Germline CDR1 and CDR2: DFQATT and SNEGSKA (reference sequence). The CDR3 runs 14 residues. CDR3 DNA: TGCAGTGCTAGTCCCGGGACACGGAACACTGAAGCTTTCTTT. Protein: CSASPGTRNTEAFF.

This clonotype was detected only once. The genes are TRBV14 and TRBJ2-1, with D possibly called TRBD1 or TRBD2 (5 bases each). In germline, CDR1 is SGHDN, CDR2 FVKESK. This CDR3 has 14 residues. The V end was cut by 7 bases, the J end by 13 bases, with 23 bases between. CDR3: CASNHGRASRGQFF. The CDR3 DNA sequence: TGTGCCAGCAACCATGGAAGGGCGTCGAGGGGACAGTTCTTC. The whole variable domain, remainder taken from reference TRBV14 and TRBJ2-1, is EAGVTQFPSHSVIEKGQTVTLRCDPISGHDNLYWYRRVMGKEIKFLLHFVKESKQDESGMPNNRFLAERTGGTYSTLKVQPAELEDSGVYFCASNHGRASRGQFFGPGTRLTVL.

As to this clonotype: This could be a read error, since a much larger clone is one nucleotide away. The chain uses TRBV30 and TRBJ2-1; 9 bases agree with TRBD1. The CDR3 is 14 amino acids. J was trimmed by 1 base and V by 5 bases; bases with no gene match: 3. Germline CDR1 and CDR2: GTSNPN and SVGIG (reference sequence). This CDR3 reads CAWGDRESYNEQFF. CDR3 sequence (DNA): TGTGCCTGGGGGGACAGGGAATCCTACAATGAGCAGTTCTTC.

The rearrangement links TRBV2 to TRBJ1-2; 7 bases line up with TRBD1. CDR1 is SNHLY, CDR2 FYNNEI, per germline. This CDR3 is 14 amino acids long. Trimming at V came to 3 bases and at J to 8 bases, leaving 9 bases not matched to a gene. CDR3 DNA: TGTGCCAGCAGTGAGGACAGGTCCACTGGGGGCTACACCTTC. Its translation is CASSEDRSTGGYTF.

With respect to this clonotype: A junction end diverges from the germline sequence, so it may reflect a read error. The chain recombines TRBV7-9 with TRBJ2-2; D remains ambiguous. Per germline, CDR1 SEHNR and CDR2 FQNEAQ (reference sequence). The CDR3 is made up of 14 amino acids. CDR3 loop: CASSLAENSGELFF. The CDR3 nucleotides are TGTGCCAGCAGCTTAGCAGAGAACAGCGGGGAGCTGTTTTTT.

This chain connects TRBV10-3 to TRBJ2-3; 9 bases are shared with TRBD1. Trimming removed 11 bases from V and 3 bases from J; junction bases left unmatched: 9. Germline V gene data show CDR1 as ENHRY and CDR2 as SYGVKD. CDR3 length: 14 amino acids. The CDR3 sequence: CAVSGTGRTDTQYF. The CDR3, as DNA: TGTGCCGTATCCGGGACAGGGAGGACAGATACGCAGTATTTT.

In regard to this clonotype: Germline and junction disagree at one end, which may indicate a read error. This sequence joins TRBV4-1 and TRBJ2-4; TRBD1 might be the D (7 bases). Germline CDR1 reads MGHRA; CDR2 reads YSYEKL. The CDR3 sequence is 9 residues long. CDR3 residues: CASSAGQHF. The CDR3 nucleotides read TGCGCCAGTAGCGCGGGACAGCACTTC.

The genes are TRBV29-1 and TRBJ2-3; D perhaps matches TRBD2 (6 bases). V was pared by 4 bases and J by 8 bases, with 22 bases between. The CDR3 is 15 amino acids. The germline V gene has CDR1 SQVTM and CDR2 ANQGSEA. CDR3 coding DNA: TGCAGCGTTGGGGGCGGGGCCGGCATCACAAGTACGCAGTATTTT. Its protein product is CSVGGGAGITSTQYF.

As for this clonotype: Sequence at one end of the junction differs from germline and may be a read error. The chain links TRBV5-5 to TRBJ2-2; D not resolved. This CDR3 is 14 amino acids long. Looked up from germline, CDR1 is SGHKS and CDR2 is YYEKEE (reference sequence). The CDR3 nucleotides read TGTACCAGCAGCTTGGATCCAGTCACCGGGGAGCTGTTTTTT. Amino acid sequence: CTSSLDPVTGELFF.

With regard to this clonotype: One end of the junction fails to match germline, which may point to a read error. The chain carries TRBV10-3 and TRBJ2-3, with D uncertain. The CDR3 is 14 residues long. Germline V CDR1 and CDR2: ENHRY, SYGVKD. The CDR3 DNA is TGTGTCATCAGTGTAACGACCTACACAGATACGCATTATTTT. Residues: CVISVTTYTDTHYF.

This clonotype has a single count. A junction boundary mismatches the germline segment, possibly from a read error. The chain links TRBV5-4 to TRBJ1-2; 11 bases agree with TRBD1. Germline assignment: CDR1 SGHNT and CDR2 YYREEE (reference sequence). The CDR3 contains 17 residues. CDR3 sequence reads: CTSSTLGQGDFNYGYTF. CDR3 sequence (DNA): TGTACCAGCAGCACCCTGGGACAGGGGGATTTTAACTATGGCTACACCTTC. Together with reference TRBV5-4 and TRBJ1-2, the CDR3 gives the full variable domain: ETGVTQSPTHLIKTRGQQVTLRCSSQSGHNTVSWYQQALGQGPQFIFQYYREEENGRGNFPPRFSGLQFPNYSSELNVNALELDDSALYLCTSSTLGQGDFNYGYTFGSGTRLTVV.

The V gene is TRBV11-2, the J gene TRBJ2-2; 8 bases map to TRBD1. CDR1 is SGHAT, CDR2 FQNNGV, per germline. The CDR3 contains 17 residues. V was clipped by 5 bases and J by 5 bases; unmatched bases: 13. CDR3 DNA: TGTGCCAGCAGCCAGGGAAGCAGGGGGCTGGGGACCGGGGAGCTGTTTTTT. Amino acid sequence: CASSQGSRGLGTGELFF.

Concerning this clonotype: Mismatch with germline at one junction end may stem from a read error. The chain carries TRBV11-1 and TRBJ2-3; D remains ambiguous. The germline gives CDR1 SGHAT, CDR2 FQDESV (reference sequence). This CDR3 is 14 amino acids long. In DNA, the CDR3 is TGTGCCAACAGCCCTATGGGCCCGTATGATACGCAGTATTTT. Protein product: CANSPMGPYDTQYF.

With regard to this clonotype: It is likely a read error, because the conserved phenylalanine at the end of the CDR3 is missing. V gene TRBV7-2 combines with J gene TRBJ2-3; 13 positions agree with TRBD2. The CDR3 is made up of 16 amino acids. Germline V CDR1 and CDR2: SGHTA, FQGNSA. Trimming took 5 bases from V and 3 from J; bases not matched to a gene: 5. The CDR3 DNA sequence: TGTGCCAGCAGCACACGACTAGCGGGAGGAACAGATACGCAGTATTTA. This sequence encodes CASSTRLAGGTDTQYL.

As for this clonotype: The final CDR3 position lacks the conserved phenylalanine or tryptophan, pointing to a likely read error. In nucleotides, the CDR3 is TGTGCCAGCAGTCTGGAGACCAGCGGCTCCTACAATGAGCAGTTCGTC. Translation gives CASSLETSGSYNEQFV. The chain recombines TRBV6-5 with TRBJ2-1, with a weak D call TRBD2 (5 bases). Looked up from germline, CDR1 is MNHEY and CDR2 is SVGAGI. The CDR3 has 16 amino acids. The V end lost 5 bases, the J end lost 0 bases, and 14 bases lay between the germline ends.